What follows is one TCR beta chain and its context. Its target antigen remains unknown. Per-base qualities were not stored, and no clone one base away is much larger. The sample is drawn from a study of CD8+CD57+ T cells in acquired aplastic anemia (dated by TCRdb to 2016 to 2018). Notes on the research overall: Extracted DNA from sorted CD4+ and CD8+ cells averaged about 2.9 ug, ranging from about 0.17 to 27.4 ug. Mean read counts for healthy donor samples were about 9.8 million for CD4+ cells and 11.0 million for CD8+ cells. Summary of the overall study and its limitations: Patients and healthy controls showed no significant difference in CD8+ Simpson's diversity (P=0.060). Some 31 CD8+ CDR3 sequences were shared between patients and controls but appeared highly expressed in patients and within their immunodominant clones.

The study deep-sequenced TCR repertoires of sorted CD4+ and CD8+ blood T cells from severe aplastic anemia patients and healthy subjects. Ficoll-Paque density gradient centrifugation was used to isolate peripheral blood mononuclear cells. Before DNA was extracted, CD4+ and CD8+ T cells were sorted using either FACS or magnetic beads. Genomic DNA was used as template for profiling of TCR beta VDJ combinations and CDR3 sequences. TCR repertoire sequencing was run on an Illumina HiSeq 2000. In the original analysis: Repertoires were assessed using TRBV/TRBJ rearrangement plots, CDR3 size and DJ length profiles, and Simpson's diversity index. The immunodominant clone was defined as the most abundant DNA sequence in deep sequencing data. CDR3 amino acid sequences were checked for sharing between subjects and were compared against published repertoires and the VDJdb database. TCRdb handled the public reads itself, with Q25 trimming in fastp and clone calling in MiXCR, and kept productive beta chains. Each CDR3 protein appears once, grouped with its most common genes and DNA. In this record, the V and J calls reflect TCRdb's handling and not the investigators' own analysis. Counted in this sample were 400,000 to 450,000 distinct CDR3 sequences; roughly 68% of them appeared once. More than 3.5% of the sample rests with the top ten.

CDR1 and CDR2 are drawn from the germline V gene (reference sequence): SSHAT, FNYEAQ. The germline V and J ends show losses of 5 bases and 5 bases respectively, and no gene match explains 14 bases of the junction. The CDR3, cysteine through phenylalanine, is 16 amino acids long. The CDR3 DNA has 48 bases and is translated from base 1. Sequencing was performed on sorted CD4+, CD8+, or CD8+CD57+ T cells (not recorded which) from PBMCs. The rearranged chain carries TRBV7-7 and TRBJ2-5, and TRBD1 aligns with 7 junction nucleotides. The origin of this receptor is a human donor in good health, serving as a control. In nucleotide form, the sequence is TGTGCCAGCAGCCGTAACCGAGGGACAGCTGGGGAGACCCAGTACTTC. This sequence encodes CASSRNRGTAGETQYF.